This is a list of T cell receptor beta chains from one sample in a study of CD4 T cells in relation to SARS-CoV-2 and coronaviruses. Which antigens these TCRs recognize remains unknown. Produced via immunoSEQ multiplex PCR; TCRdb's table is partial and in-frame only. The repertoire has around 20,000 clones, roughly 78% of them found once; the top ten carry approximately 20%. The sample comprised CD4+ T cells from PBMCs, cultured in vitro. The receptors stem from a human donor in good health. Each CDR3 is given with its conserved first and last residue. The order of the fields is CDR3 protein, CDR3 DNA, V gene, clone size, D gene, J gene. D genes are given only for firm matches. Size tells how often a clone was seen (once, few, many) or the class of an expanded clone, and some rows leave it out.

cdr3_aa: CASSYSAPGGTEAFF
cdr3_nt: TGTGCCAGCAGTTACTCGGCCCCGGGGGGCACTGAAGCTTTCTTT
v_call: TRBV6-5
clone_size: NA
d_call: NA
j_call: TRBJ1-1

cdr3_aa: CAISDFSEPDTQYF
cdr3_nt: TGTGCCATCAGTGATTTTAGCGAGCCAGATACGCAGTATTTT
v_call: TRBV10-3
clone_size: NA
d_call: NA
j_call: TRBJ2-3

cdr3_aa: CASSDPGQDWADTQYF
cdr3_nt: TGTGCCAGCAGTGATCCGGGACAGGACTGGGCAGATACGCAGTATTTT
v_call: TRBV25-1
clone_size: NA
d_call: TRBD1
j_call: TRBJ2-3

cdr3_aa: CASSANIQETQYF
cdr3_nt: TGTGCCAGCAGTGCAAATATCCAAGAGACCCAGTACTTC
v_call: TRBV2
clone_size: NA
d_call: NA
j_call: TRBJ2-5

cdr3_aa: CASSQLAGGPTDTQYF
cdr3_nt: TGCGCCAGCAGCCAGCTAGCGGGAGGGCCCACCGATACGCAGTATTTT
v_call: TRBV4-1
clone_size: NA
d_call: TRBD2
j_call: TRBJ2-3

cdr3_aa: CASSSTDTQYF
cdr3_nt: TGCGCCAGCAGCTCCACAGATACGCAGTATTTT
v_call: TRBV5-1
clone_size: NA
d_call: NA
j_call: TRBJ2-3

cdr3_aa: CASSLWGQTHF
cdr3_nt: TGTGCCAGCAGTTTATGGGGACAGACCCACTTT
v_call: TRBV12-3/TRBV12-4
clone_size: few
d_call: TRBD1
j_call: TRBJ1-5

cdr3_aa: CATHLRGTRSPLHF
cdr3_nt: TGCGCCACCCATTTGCGGGGGACGAGGTCACCCCTCCACTTT
v_call: TRBV10-2
clone_size: NA
d_call: NA
j_call: TRBJ1-6

cdr3_aa: CASSLYTEQFF
cdr3_nt: TGTGCCAGCAGCTTATACACCGAGCAGTTCTTC
v_call: TRBV11-2
clone_size: once
d_call: NA
j_call: TRBJ2-1

cdr3_aa: CASSLEAGLNTDTQYF
cdr3_nt: TGTGCCAGCAGCTTGGAAGCGGGGCTAAACACAGATACGCAGTATTTT
v_call: TRBV5-4
clone_size: NA
d_call: TRBD2
j_call: TRBJ2-3

cdr3_aa: CASRRTEESNQPQHF
cdr3_nt: TGTGCCAGCAGGAGGACGGAAGAAAGCAATCAGCCCCAGCATTTT
v_call: TRBV6-5
clone_size: NA
d_call: NA
j_call: TRBJ1-5

cdr3_aa: CATKVARLYGYTF
cdr3_nt: TGTGCCACTAAGGTCGCGCGGTTATATGGCTACACCTTC
v_call: TRBV28
clone_size: NA
d_call: NA
j_call: TRBJ1-2

cdr3_aa: CASSVERTDNEQFF
cdr3_nt: TGTGCCAGCAGCGTAGAACGTACTGACAATGAGCAGTTCTTC
v_call: TRBV11-2
clone_size: NA
d_call: NA
j_call: TRBJ2-1

cdr3_aa: CASSLSQGPMNTEAFF
cdr3_nt: TGCGCCAGCAGCTTGTCCCAGGGGCCTATGAACACTGAAGCTTTCTTT
v_call: TRBV5-1
clone_size: NA
d_call: NA
j_call: TRBJ1-1

cdr3_aa: CASSLGRGYGYTF
cdr3_nt: TGTGCCAGCAGCTTAGGCAGGGGCTATGGCTACACCTTC
v_call: TRBV11-2
clone_size: once
d_call: NA
j_call: TRBJ1-2

cdr3_aa: CAWSVLLAVRAFF
cdr3_nt: TGTGCCTGGAGTGTTCTTCTGGCGGTTCGCGCTTTCTTT
v_call: TRBV30
clone_size: NA
d_call: NA
j_call: TRBJ1-1

cdr3_aa: CAISAGLAEREQFF
cdr3_nt: TGTGCCATCAGCGCGGGACTAGCGGAGCGGGAGCAGTTCTTC
v_call: TRBV10-3
clone_size: NA
d_call: TRBD2
j_call: TRBJ2-1

cdr3_aa: CASSTDRVGLETQYF
cdr3_nt: TGCGCCAGCAGCACGGACAGGGTAGGGTTGGAGACCCAGTACTTC
v_call: TRBV5-1
clone_size: NA
d_call: TRBD1
j_call: TRBJ2-5

cdr3_aa: CASSIDHEGMDYGYTF
cdr3_nt: TGTGCCAGTAGTATAGATCATGAGGGAATGGACTATGGCTACACCTTC
v_call: TRBV19
clone_size: NA
d_call: NA
j_call: TRBJ1-2

cdr3_aa: CASSPGATTEAFF
cdr3_nt: TGTGCCAGCTCACCAGGGGCTACCACTGAAGCTTTCTTT
v_call: TRBV18
clone_size: NA
d_call: NA
j_call: TRBJ1-1

cdr3_aa: CATSDRDRGNGYTF
cdr3_nt: TGTGCCACCAGTGATCGGGACAGGGGGAATGGCTACACCTTC
v_call: TRBV24-1
clone_size: NA
d_call: TRBD1
j_call: TRBJ1-2

cdr3_aa: CASSQGNSISFSNQPQHF
cdr3_nt: TGTGCCAGCAGCCAAGGGAACAGCATAAGCTTTAGCAATCAGCCCCAGCATTTT
v_call: TRBV3-1/TRBV3-2
clone_size: few
d_call: NA
j_call: TRBJ1-5

cdr3_aa: CASSYSMWQYNSPLHF
cdr3_nt: TGTGCCAGCAGTTACTCGATGTGGCAGTATAATTCACCCCTCCACTTT
v_call: TRBV6-5
clone_size: NA
d_call: NA
j_call: TRBJ1-6

cdr3_aa: CASRLAAGSYNEQFF
cdr3_nt: TGTGCCAGCCGACTAGCGGCCGGCTCCTACAATGAGCAGTTCTTC
v_call: TRBV6-5
clone_size: NA
d_call: TRBD2
j_call: TRBJ2-1

cdr3_aa: CSVRNTEAFF
cdr3_nt: TGCAGCGTCAGGAACACTGAAGCTTTCTTT
v_call: TRBV29-1
clone_size: NA
d_call: NA
j_call: TRBJ1-1

cdr3_aa: CASSLAPNQPQHF
cdr3_nt: TGTGCCAGCAGCTTGGCCCCAAATCAGCCCCAGCATTTT
v_call: TRBV11-1
clone_size: NA
d_call: NA
j_call: TRBJ1-5

cdr3_aa: CASSQRFIGSGNTIYF
cdr3_nt: TGTGCCAGCAGCCAGAGATTTATCGGCTCTGGAAACACCATATATTTT
v_call: TRBV3-1/TRBV3-2
clone_size: few
d_call: NA
j_call: TRBJ1-3

cdr3_aa: CASSLESGSPSDEQFF
cdr3_nt: TGCGCCAGCAGCTTGGAGAGCGGGAGCCCTTCAGATGAGCAGTTCTTC
v_call: TRBV5-1
clone_size: NA
d_call: TRBD2
j_call: TRBJ2-1

cdr3_aa: CASSLRAGDLYNSPLHF
cdr3_nt: TGTGCCAGCAGCTTACGTGCAGGGGATCTATATAATTCACCCCTCCACTTT
v_call: TRBV7-9
clone_size: NA
d_call: NA
j_call: TRBJ1-6

cdr3_aa: CASSVRLGRAGEQFF
cdr3_nt: TGTGCCAGCAGCGTACGGCTCGGGAGGGCCGGTGAGCAGTTCTTC
v_call: TRBV9
clone_size: NA
d_call: TRBD2
j_call: TRBJ2-1

cdr3_aa: CASSRDRGLGNEQFF
cdr3_nt: TGTGCCAGCAGTCGGGACAGGGGGCTAGGAAATGAGCAGTTCTTC
v_call: TRBV6-4
clone_size: NA
d_call: TRBD1
j_call: TRBJ2-1

cdr3_aa: CASSQESQGLGGYTF
cdr3_nt: TGTGCCAGCAGCCAAGAGTCACAGGGTCTCGGTGGCTACACCTTC
v_call: TRBV4-2
clone_size: NA
d_call: NA
j_call: TRBJ1-2

cdr3_aa: CASSEVGFGSNQPQHF
cdr3_nt: TGTGCCAGCAGTGAAGTTGGTTTCGGGAGCAATCAGCCCCAGCATTTT
v_call: TRBV6-1
clone_size: NA
d_call: NA
j_call: TRBJ1-5

cdr3_aa: CASSYSDGGFGGYTF
cdr3_nt: TGTGCCAGCAGTTACTCGGATGGGGGGTTCGGTGGCTACACCTTC
v_call: TRBV6-5
clone_size: NA
d_call: NA
j_call: TRBJ1-2

cdr3_aa: CASSQGTSGNEQFF
cdr3_nt: TGTGCCAGCAGCCAAGGGACTAGCGGGAATGAGCAGTTCTTC
v_call: TRBV3-1/TRBV3-2
clone_size: NA
d_call: TRBD2
j_call: TRBJ2-1

cdr3_aa: CASRTQASGGYTF
cdr3_nt: TGTGCCAGTAGAACCCAGGCCTCGGGAGGCTACACCTTC
v_call: TRBV6-5
clone_size: NA
d_call: NA
j_call: TRBJ1-2

cdr3_aa: CATSDGQGSYNEQFF
cdr3_nt: TGTGCCACCAGTGATGGTCAGGGCTCATACAATGAGCAGTTCTTC
v_call: TRBV24-1
clone_size: once
d_call: NA
j_call: TRBJ2-1

cdr3_aa: CASSFSGRAETQYF
cdr3_nt: TGTGCCAGCAGTTTCAGCGGGAGAGCGGAGACCCAGTACTTC
v_call: TRBV6-5
clone_size: NA
d_call: TRBD2
j_call: TRBJ2-5

cdr3_aa: CASSLQGKNTEAFF
cdr3_nt: TGTGCCAGCAGTCTACAGGGAAAGAACACTGAAGCTTTCTTT
v_call: TRBV5-4
clone_size: NA
d_call: NA
j_call: TRBJ1-1

cdr3_aa: CASSLDTSQPQHF
cdr3_nt: TGTGCCAGCAGCCTGGACACAAGTCAGCCCCAGCATTTT
v_call: TRBV2
clone_size: few
d_call: NA
j_call: TRBJ1-5

cdr3_aa: CAISDKQGEHGYTF
cdr3_nt: TGTGCCATCAGTGACAAACAGGGGGAACATGGCTACACCTTC
v_call: TRBV10-3
clone_size: NA
d_call: TRBD1
j_call: TRBJ1-2